The 32 T cell receptor beta chains below were found in one sample sequenced in a study of T-cell reconstitution after alpha-beta-depleted transplantation in children. TCRbeta library construction was performed incorporating unique molecular identifiers. MiXCR, run by TCRdb on the PCR reads, gives a single entry per CDR3 protein. This table has fewer than 250,000 distinct CDR3 sequences, 7.5% to 9.5% appearing once. The sample was PBMCs, mostly from graft donor cells, taken 180 days after TCRalphabeta/CD19-depleted stem cell transplant. The receptors come from a male patient between 10 and 17 years old who had a stem cell transplant for acute lymphoblastic leukemia, so the T cells may come from the graft donor.

This clonotype was seen repeatedly, ten times or more. This chain links TRBV7-2 with TRBJ2-1, with TRBD2 matching 8 bases. Germline lookup yields CDR1 SGHTA and CDR2 FQGNSA. This CDR3 is 15 amino acids long. The V gene end was trimmed by 8 bases and the J gene end by 6 bases; junction bases not matched to a gene: 12. In DNA form, the CDR3 reads TGTGCCAGCCCGAGCCCCGGACTAGCCCTCAATGAGCAGTTCTTC. Translated, it gives CASPSPGLALNEQFF.

This clonotype was detected only a few times. V and J are TRBV12-3 or TRBV12-4 and TRBJ1-2, with D tentatively TRBD1 (5 bases). V lost 0 bases to trimming and J lost 2 bases, with 13 bases between them. CDR3 length: 16 residues. As DNA, the CDR3 is TGTGCCAGCAGTTTAGCGGGAGGGACCCCCAACTATGGCTACACCTTC. Translating gives CASSLAGGTPNYGYTF.

This clonotype has ten or more counts. V usage is TRBV7-8 and J usage is TRBJ1-1; D perhaps matches TRBD1 (5 bases). Trimming removed 4 bases from V and 9 bases from J, with 15 bases in between. The CDR3 length is 13 residues. CDR1 SGHVS and CDR2 FQNEAQ come from the germline V gene. The CDR3 DNA follows: TGTGCCAGCAGCTCGATGGGGGGAGGTCAAGCTTTCTTT. Protein sequence: CASSSMGGGQAFF. The whole variable domain, remainder taken from reference TRBV7-8 and TRBJ1-1, is GAGVSQSPRYKVAKRGQDVALRCDPISGHVSLFWYQQALGQGPEFLTYFQNEAQLDKSGLPSDRFFAERPEGSVSTLKIQRTQQEDSAVYLCASSSMGGGQAFFGQGTRLTVV.

This clonotype was counted ten times or more. CDR3 amino acids: CASSFGGGNEKLFF. DNA of the CDR3: TGTGCCAGCAGCTTCGGAGGCGGTAATGAAAAACTGTTTTTT. V gene TRBV5-6 combines with J gene TRBJ1-4; D ambiguous. The CDR3 consists of 14 residues. CDR1 is SGHDT, CDR2 YYEEEE, per germline. Between the trimmed V and J ends, which lost 2 bases and 4 bases, there was a span of 9 bases.

The sample holds many counts of this clonotype. This chain uses TRBV6-5 with TRBJ2-7; D may correspond to TRBD1 or TRBD2 (5 bases each). Trimming cost V 5 bases and J 0 bases, with 23 bases left between them. The CDR3 sequence is 18 residues long. Looked up from germline, CDR1 is MNHEY and CDR2 is SVGAGI. The CDR3 DNA is TGTGCCAGCAGTATCAGGAACGGCTGGGGGTTCAGCTCCTACGAGCAGTACTTC. Amino acids: CASSIRNGWGFSSYEQYF.

This clonotype was seen ten or more times. The CDR3 spells CASTLWSLGFLALHF. The DNA of the CDR3 is TGTGCCAGCACCCTGTGGTCACTGGGGTTTTTGGCCCTCCACTTT. This chain uses TRBV5-6 with TRBJ1-6; D not resolved. Trimming removed 6 bases from V and 14 bases from J, with 24 bases in between. The CDR3 has 15 amino acids. Germline V gene lookup returns CDR1 SGHDT and CDR2 YYEEEE.

This clonotype has ten or more counts. This rearrangement joins TRBV2 to TRBJ2-5, with TRBD2 as a possible D gene (6 bases). Germline V gene lookup returns CDR1 SNHLY and CDR2 FYNNEI. Trimming stripped 6 bases from V and 9 bases from J, with 20 bases between. This CDR3 comprises 14 residues. DNA for the CDR3: TGTGCCAGCAGCGTCGGGCTAGCGAGAAGGGCCCAGTACTTC. Translation gives CASSVGLARRAQYF.

Note on this clonotype: A read error is possible here, since a much larger clone lies one base away. J is TRBJ2-3 and V is TRBV28; TRBD1 agrees at 8 bases. The trim removed 4 bases at V and 2 bases at J, leaving 8 bases unmatched. There are 16 residues in the CDR3. In germline, CDR1 is MDHEN, CDR2 SYDVKM. The CDR3 loop reads CASSSPGQADTDTQYF. CDR3 sequence (DNA): TGTGCCAGCAGTTCTCCGGGACAGGCGGACACAGATACGCAGTATTTT.

The sample holds many counts of this clonotype. This rearrangement joins TRBV7-9 to TRBJ2-2; TRBD1 agrees at 9 bases. Unmatched junction bases numbered 0, after V lost 6 bases and J lost 4 bases. Germline-derived CDR1 and CDR2 are SEHNR and FQNEAQ (reference sequence). The CDR3 totals 13 residues. This chain's CDR3 is CASRDRGTGELFF. CDR3 in DNA: TGTGCCAGCAGGGACAGGGGCACCGGGGAGCTGTTTTTT.

This clonotype appeared many times. The chain carries TRBV10-3 and TRBJ2-3, with D hard to call. The germline V and J ends were trimmed by 3 bases and 7 bases, with 8 bases remaining between them. The CDR3 is made up of 12 amino acids. Germline values: CDR1 ENHRY, CDR2 SYGVKD. The DNA for the CDR3 is TGTGCCATCAGTGACGGGTATAATACGCAGTATTTT. Translating gives CAISDGYNTQYF.

Many counts were recorded for this clonotype. This chain uses TRBV12-3 or TRBV12-4 with TRBJ1-6, with 9 positions matching TRBD1. Losses at the gene ends were 6 bases for V and 7 bases for J; bases not matched to a gene: 7. The CDR3 consists of 15 residues. This CDR3 reads CASRSGQGYNSPLHF. In nucleotides, the CDR3 is TGTGCCAGCAGATCCGGACAGGGGTACAATTCACCCCTCCACTTT.

In its sample, this clonotype was seen many times. The genes are TRBV20-1 and TRBJ1-1, with D perhaps matching TRBD1 (6 bases). The V end was cut by 0 bases, the J end by 8 bases, with 13 bases between. This CDR3 has 13 amino acids. CDR1 is DFQATT, CDR2 SNEGSKA, per germline (reference sequence). CDR3 DNA sequence: TGCAGTGCTAGAGATAGCGGGGGCGCGGAAGCTTTCTTT. Translating gives CSARDSGGAEAFF.

This clonotype was observed many times. This chain joins TRBV11-2 and TRBJ2-5; 7 bases are a match to TRBD2. This CDR3 is built from 16 residues. J was trimmed by 5 bases and V by 0 bases; bases with no gene match: 9. The germline V gene encodes CDR1 SGHAT and CDR2 FQNNGV. The CDR3 reads CASSLDGTLAVETQYF. CDR3 coding DNA: TGTGCCAGCAGCTTAGATGGGACCCTAGCGGTCGAGACCCAGTACTTC.

The table lists this clonotype with many counts. This sequence joins TRBV2 and TRBJ1-1; perhaps TRBD1 as D (5 bases). CDR3 length equals 13 residues. In germline, CDR1 is SNHLY, CDR2 FYNNEI. V was pared by 8 bases and J by 4 bases, with 14 bases between. CDR3 in amino acids: CASLGGEGTEAFF. The DNA of the CDR3 is TGTGCCAGCCTTGGGGGGGAGGGCACTGAAGCTTTCTTT.

This clonotype was recorded many times. The V call is TRBV7-9, the J call TRBJ2-1, with TRBD2 as a possible D gene (7 bases). The CDR3 has 16 residues. V lost 4 bases and J 4 bases, leaving 17 bases between the germline ends. In germline, CDR1 is SEHNR, CDR2 FQNEAQ (reference sequence). Here the CDR3 DNA reads TGTGCCAGCAGCTCTCCTAGGGCGGGGGCTTACAATGAGCAGTTCTTC. Protein: CASSSPRAGAYNEQFF. Variable domain in full (rest from reference TRBV7-9 and TRBJ2-1): DTGVSQNPRHKITKRGQNVTFRCDPISEHNRLYWYRQTLGQGPEFLTYFQNEAQLEKSRLLSDRFSAERPKGSFSTLEIQRTEQGDSAMYLCASSSPRAGAYNEQFFGPGTRLTVL.

This clonotype has ten or more counts. The chain uses TRBV10-3 and TRBJ2-5, with 8 bases matching TRBD2. CDR3 size: 16 residues. Per germline, CDR1 ENHRY and CDR2 SYGVKD. Trimming at V came to 4 bases and at J to 2 bases, leaving 9 bases not matched to a gene. The CDR3 DNA sequence: TGTGCCATCAGTGGCCCGGCGGGAGGTGGACAAGAGACCCAGTACTTC. As protein: CAISGPAGGGQETQYF.

This clonotype was picked up many times. The chain couples TRBV7-6 to TRBJ1-4, with 9 positions matching TRBD1. Germline values: CDR1 SGHVS, CDR2 FNYEAQ. This CDR3 is built from 15 residues. The trim removed 1 base at V and 10 bases at J, leaving 7 bases unmatched. CDR3 coding DNA: TGTGCCAGCAGCTTAGGGGACAGGGACTATCCAAAACTGTTTTTT. This translates into CASSLGDRDYPKLFF.

This clonotype was detected ten times or more. The chain carries TRBV29-1 and TRBJ2-7; D may correspond to TRBD1 or TRBD2 (6 bases each). V was shortened by 6 bases and J by 4 bases, with 25 bases between the two germline ends. The CDR3 totals 16 residues. Germline-derived CDR1 and CDR2 are SQVTM and ANQGSEA. The CDR3 sequence: CSVAAGVLARRYEQYF. CDR3 sequence (DNA): TGCAGCGTAGCCGCAGGGGTACTAGCAAGGAGGTACGAGCAGTACTTC.

This clonotype was seen ten or more times. This sequence joins TRBV24-1 and TRBJ1-5; 8 positions agree with TRBD1. V was clipped by 8 bases and J by 3 bases; unmatched bases: 8. CDR1 is KGHDR and CDR2 is SFDVKD in the germline V gene. This CDR3 contains 15 residues. CDR3: CATTRTGRNNQPQHF. As DNA, the CDR3 is TGTGCCACCACCCGGACAGGGCGGAACAATCAGCCCCAGCATTTT.

This clonotype was detected ten times or more. V and J are TRBV20-1 and TRBJ2-7; D is unresolved. V was shortened by 0 bases and J by 0 bases, with 6 bases between the two germline ends. The germline V gene encodes CDR1 DFQATT and CDR2 SNEGSKA (reference sequence). The CDR3 covers 13 residues. The CDR3 here is CSAREPSSYEQYF. The CDR3 DNA reads TGCAGTGCTAGAGAACCCAGCTCCTACGAGCAGTACTTC.

In its sample, this clonotype was seen many times. The chain uses TRBV7-2 and TRBJ2-5; 9 bases agree with TRBD1. The CDR3 length is 14 residues. CDR1 is SGHTA, CDR2 FQGNSA, per germline. The trim removed 5 bases at V and 5 bases at J, leaving 6 bases unmatched. As DNA, the CDR3 is TGTGCCAGCAGCCCTTACAGGGGGCTTGAGACCCAGTACTTC. Protein: CASSPYRGLETQYF.

In its sample, this clonotype was seen many times. This rearrangement joins TRBV6-1 to TRBJ2-2; 9 bases are shared with TRBD1. V lost 5 bases to trimming and J lost 2 bases; unmatched junction nucleotides: 3. The CDR3 is 15 residues long. Germline assignment: CDR1 MNHNS and CDR2 SASEGT. CDR3 nucleotide sequence: TGTGCCAGCAGTCGGGGACAGGGAAACACCGGGGAGCTGTTTTTT. Protein sequence: CASSRGQGNTGELFF.

There are many counts of this clonotype. The V gene is TRBV20-1, the J gene TRBJ2-3; 7 bases align to TRBD2. Trimming took 0 bases from V and 6 from J; bases not matched to a gene: 9. The CDR3 runs to 15 residues. Germline values: CDR1 DFQATT, CDR2 SNEGSKA (reference sequence). The CDR3 coding sequence is TGCAGTGCTAGAGATCTGGCGGGAGTTCTGGATACGCAGTATTTT. Its translation is CSARDLAGVLDTQYF.

This clonotype was seen many times. The chain couples TRBV7-2 to TRBJ2-1; 9 nucleotides line up with TRBD2. The V segment lost 6 bases and the J segment 8 bases; nucleotides outside the gene matches: 5. CDR1 and CDR2 from the germline V gene are SGHTA and FQGNSA. CDR3 size: 13 residues. CDR3 residues: CASRGLALDEQFF. CDR3 nucleotide sequence: TGTGCCAGCAGGGGACTAGCTTTGGATGAGCAGTTCTTC.

This clonotype was seen many times. V is TRBV6-4 and J is TRBJ2-1, with a weak D call TRBD2 (7 bases). CDR3 length equals 14 residues. V lost 5 bases and J 5 bases, leaving 13 bases between the germline ends. Germline lookup yields CDR1 MRHNA and CDR2 SNTAGT. CDR3 bases: TGTGCCAGCAGTCAAACGGGGGGCGACAATGAGCAGTTCTTC. Residues: CASSQTGGDNEQFF.

The chain couples TRBV20-1 to TRBJ2-7; 7 bases are a match to TRBD1. This CDR3 has 14 amino acids. Unmatched junction bases numbered 6, after V lost 1 base and J lost 3 bases. CDR1 and CDR2 from the germline V gene are DFQATT and SNEGSKA (reference sequence). CDR3 nucleotides: TGCAGTGCTAGAGTTACGGGACAGAGCTACGAGCAGTACTTC. Translation gives CSARVTGQSYEQYF.

This clonotype was observed many times. This chain uses TRBV15 with TRBJ2-1, with D tentatively TRBD1 (5 bases). Per the germline V gene, CDR1 is LNHNV and CDR2 is YYDKDF (reference sequence). The CDR3 length is 14 residues. Trimming removed 0 bases from V and 8 bases from J, with 11 bases in between. The DNA of the CDR3 is TGTGCCACCAGCAGAGACCAGGGCTTGGATGAGCAGTTCTTC. Its protein is CATSRDQGLDEQFF. The full variable domain, rest sourced from reference TRBV15 and TRBJ2-1, is DAMVIQNPRYQVTQFGKPVTLSCSQTLNHNVMYWYQQKSSQAPKLLFHYYDKDFNNEADTPDNFQSRRPNTSFCFLDIRSPGLGDTAMYLCATSRDQGLDEQFFGPGTRLTVL.

This clonotype appeared many times. The CDR3, as DNA: TGTGCCAGCAGCTTGAACAGCAATCAGCCCCAGCATTTT. Its translation is CASSLNSNQPQHF. The chain recombines TRBV5-6 with TRBJ1-5; D remains ambiguous. Looked up from germline, CDR1 is SGHDT and CDR2 is YYEEEE. CDR3 length: 13 amino acids. Between the trimmed V and J ends, which lost 1 base and 1 base, there was a span of 3 bases.

This clonotype has at least ten counts. The chain links TRBV5-1 to TRBJ2-7, with 7 bases that match TRBD2. Germline CDR1 and CDR2: SGHRS and YFSETQ. The CDR3 sequence is 13 residues long. Unmatched junction bases numbered 4, after V lost 4 bases and J lost 3 bases. The CDR3 bases are TGCGCCAGCAGCGTACGGGGGGACTACGAGCAGTACTTC. This sequence encodes CASSVRGDYEQYF.

This clonotype was counted many times. J is TRBJ2-7 and V is TRBV5-1; D gene unclear. V lost 5 bases, J lost 2 bases, and 14 bases lay in between. Germline CDR1 and CDR2: SGHRS and YFSETQ. The length of the CDR3 is 14 residues. CDR3 protein: CASRVGPTTYEQYF. CDR3 in DNA: TGCGCCAGCAGGGTAGGCCCCACTACCTACGAGCAGTACTTC.

This clonotype appeared many times. The rearrangement links TRBV7-8 to TRBJ2-2; 10 bases line up with TRBD2. CDR1 and CDR2 (germline): SGHVS, FQNEAQ. The V gene end was trimmed by 5 bases and the J gene end by 1 base; junction bases not matched to a gene: 7. The CDR3 sequence is 17 residues long. CDR3 amino acids: CASSTAGLARNTGELFF. CDR3 nucleotides: TGTGCCAGCAGCACCGCGGGACTAGCGAGGAACACCGGGGAGCTGTTTTTT.

This clonotype was detected many times. The rearrangement joins TRBV5-1 to TRBJ1-4; possible D gene TRBD1, 6 bases. Germline lookup yields CDR1 SGHRS and CDR2 YFSETQ. The CDR3 is made up of 15 amino acids. Trimming pared 0 bases from V and 3 bases from J, leaving 9 bases between. CDR3: CASSLGGAANEKLFF. The CDR3 coding sequence is TGCGCCAGCAGCTTGGGGGGGGCGGCTAATGAAAAACTGTTTTTT. The full variable domain, rest sourced from reference TRBV5-1 and TRBJ1-4, is KAGVTQTPRYLIKTRGQQVTLSCSPISGHRSVSWYQQTPGQGLQFLFEYFSETQRNKGNFPGRFSGRQFSNSRSEMNVSTLELGDSALYLCASSLGGAANEKLFFGSGTQLSVL.